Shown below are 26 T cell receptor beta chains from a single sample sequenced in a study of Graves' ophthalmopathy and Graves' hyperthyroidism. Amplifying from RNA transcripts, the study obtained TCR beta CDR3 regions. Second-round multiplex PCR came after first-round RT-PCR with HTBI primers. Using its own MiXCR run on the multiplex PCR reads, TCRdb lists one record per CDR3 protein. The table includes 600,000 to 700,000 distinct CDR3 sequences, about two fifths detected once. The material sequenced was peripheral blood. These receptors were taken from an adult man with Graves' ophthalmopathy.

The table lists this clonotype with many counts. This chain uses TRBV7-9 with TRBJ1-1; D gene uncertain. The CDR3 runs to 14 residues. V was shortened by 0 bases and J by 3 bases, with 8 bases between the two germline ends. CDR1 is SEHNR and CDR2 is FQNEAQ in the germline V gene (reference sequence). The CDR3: CASSLAGSDTEAFF. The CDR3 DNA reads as TGTGCCAGCAGCTTAGCGGGATCTGACACTGAAGCTTTCTTT.

The CDR3 DNA follows: TGTGCCAGCAGCCCCGGACAGGGTATCGGCAGCGGGAGAGCTCACGGGGAGCTGTTTTTT. Its protein product is CASSPGQGIGSGRAHGELFF. The chain joins TRBV9 to TRBJ2-2, with D perhaps matching TRBD1 or TRBD2 (8 bases each). Germline V lookup: CDR1 SGDLS, CDR2 YYNGEE. CDR3 length: 20 amino acids. Trimming stripped 4 bases from V and 7 bases from J, with 32 bases between.

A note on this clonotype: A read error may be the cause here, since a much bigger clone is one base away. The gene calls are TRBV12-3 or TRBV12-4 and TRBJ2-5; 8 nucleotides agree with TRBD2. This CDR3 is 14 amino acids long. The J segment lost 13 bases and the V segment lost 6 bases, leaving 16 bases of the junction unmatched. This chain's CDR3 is CASRFSSGRAVGYF. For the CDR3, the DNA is TGTGCCAGCAGATTTTCGAGCGGGAGAGCCGTAGGGTACTTC.

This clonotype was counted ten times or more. CDR3 in amino acids: CASSLETGGFDEQYF. The CDR3 bases are TGCGCCAGCAGCTTGGAAACAGGGGGCTTCGACGAGCAGTACTTC. The chain has TRBV5-1 and TRBJ2-7; 9 positions match TRBD1. The CDR3 covers 15 residues. Germline V gives CDR1 SGHRS, CDR2 YFSETQ. J gave up 5 bases and V 0 bases, and 6 bases lay outside the gene matches.

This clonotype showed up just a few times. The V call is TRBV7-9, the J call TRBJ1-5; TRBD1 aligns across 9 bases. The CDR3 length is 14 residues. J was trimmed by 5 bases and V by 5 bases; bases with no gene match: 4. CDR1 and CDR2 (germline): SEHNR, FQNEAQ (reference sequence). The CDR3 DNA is TGTGCCAGCAGCCGGGGACAGGGCGATCAGCCCCAGCATTTT. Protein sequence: CASSRGQGDQPQHF.

CDR3 sequence reads: CATQPGGEANVLTF. The CDR3 DNA is TGTGCCACCCAACCCGGGGGGGAGGCCAACGTCCTGACTTTC. The chain couples TRBV6-2 or TRBV6-3 to TRBJ2-6; TRBD2 matches 8 bases. The V and J ends lost 10 bases and 6 bases, in that order; junction bases with no gene match: 8. This CDR3 has 14 amino acids. In germline, CDR1 is MNHEY, CDR2 SVGEGT.

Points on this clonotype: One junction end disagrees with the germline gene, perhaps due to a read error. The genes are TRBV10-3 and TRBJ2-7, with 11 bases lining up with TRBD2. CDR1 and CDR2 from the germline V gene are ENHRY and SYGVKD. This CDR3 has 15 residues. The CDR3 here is CASSSGTSGSYERYF. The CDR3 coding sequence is TGTGCCAGCAGTTCGGGGACTAGCGGTTCCTACGAGCGGTACTTC.

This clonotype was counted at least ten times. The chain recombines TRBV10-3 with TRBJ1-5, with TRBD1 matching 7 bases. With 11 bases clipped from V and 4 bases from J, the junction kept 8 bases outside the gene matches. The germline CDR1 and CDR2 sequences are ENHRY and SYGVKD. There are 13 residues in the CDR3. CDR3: CASGQPGNQPQHF. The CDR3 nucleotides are TGTGCCTCGGGACAGCCGGGGAATCAGCCCCAGCATTTT.

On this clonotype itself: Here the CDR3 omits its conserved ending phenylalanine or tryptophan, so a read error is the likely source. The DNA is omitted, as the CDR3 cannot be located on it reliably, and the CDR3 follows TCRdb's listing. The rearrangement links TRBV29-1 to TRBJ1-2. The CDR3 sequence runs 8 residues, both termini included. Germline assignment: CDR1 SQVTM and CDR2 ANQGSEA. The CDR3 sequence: CSVGHIPY.

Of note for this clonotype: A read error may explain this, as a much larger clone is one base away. The CDR3 sequence is CASSRGHPGANVLTF. The CDR3 bases are TGTGCCAGCAGCCGGGGTCACCCTGGGGCCAACGTCCTGACTTTC. The genes are TRBV7-9 and TRBJ2-6; TRBD2 might be the D (5 bases). CDR1 and CDR2 (germline): SEHNR, FQNEAQ (reference sequence). This CDR3 is built from 15 residues. The germline V and J ends were trimmed by 5 bases and 2 bases, with 10 bases remaining between them.

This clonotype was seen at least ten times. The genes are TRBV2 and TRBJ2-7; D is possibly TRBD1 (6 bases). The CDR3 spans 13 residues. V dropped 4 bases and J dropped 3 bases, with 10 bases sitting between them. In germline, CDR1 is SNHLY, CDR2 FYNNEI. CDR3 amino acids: CASSAKGGYEQYF. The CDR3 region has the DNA TGTGCCAGCAGTGCTAAAGGGGGCTACGAGCAGTACTTC.

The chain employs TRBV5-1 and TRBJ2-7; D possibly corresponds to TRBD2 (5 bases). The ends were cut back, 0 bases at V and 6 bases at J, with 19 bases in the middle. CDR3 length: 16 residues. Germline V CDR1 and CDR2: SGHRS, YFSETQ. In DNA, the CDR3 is TGCGCCAGCAGCTTGGGGTTCCAGGCCGGGGTTGTCGAGCAGTACTTC. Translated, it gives CASSLGFQAGVVEQYF.

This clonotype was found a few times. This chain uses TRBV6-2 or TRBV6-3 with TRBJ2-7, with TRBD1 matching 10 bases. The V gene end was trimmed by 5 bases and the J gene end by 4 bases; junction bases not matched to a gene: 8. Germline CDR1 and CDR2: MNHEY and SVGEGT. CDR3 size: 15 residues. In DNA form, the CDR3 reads TGTGCCAGCAGTCGATATGACAGGGGGCCATACGAGCAGTACTTC. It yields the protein CASSRYDRGPYEQYF.

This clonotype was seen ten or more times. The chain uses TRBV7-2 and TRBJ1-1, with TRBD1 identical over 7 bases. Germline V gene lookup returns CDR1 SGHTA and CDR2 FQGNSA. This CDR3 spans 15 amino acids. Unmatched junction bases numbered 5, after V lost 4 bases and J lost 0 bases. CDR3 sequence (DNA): TGTGCCAGCAGCTCGCAGGGGGGCTTGAACACTGAAGCTTTCTTT. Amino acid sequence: CASSSQGGLNTEAFF.

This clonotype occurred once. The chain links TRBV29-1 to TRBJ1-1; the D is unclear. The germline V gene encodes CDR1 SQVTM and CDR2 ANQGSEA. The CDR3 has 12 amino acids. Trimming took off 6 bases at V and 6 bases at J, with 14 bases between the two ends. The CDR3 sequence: CSVDRVVPEAFF. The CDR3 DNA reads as TGCAGCGTGGACCGGGTGGTACCTGAAGCTTTCTTT.

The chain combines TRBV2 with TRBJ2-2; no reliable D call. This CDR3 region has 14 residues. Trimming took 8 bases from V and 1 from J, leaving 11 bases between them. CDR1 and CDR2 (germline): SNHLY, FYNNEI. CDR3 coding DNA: TGTGCCAGCTTAGTCTGGGAGAACACCGGGGAGCTGTTTTTT. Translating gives CASLVWENTGELFF.

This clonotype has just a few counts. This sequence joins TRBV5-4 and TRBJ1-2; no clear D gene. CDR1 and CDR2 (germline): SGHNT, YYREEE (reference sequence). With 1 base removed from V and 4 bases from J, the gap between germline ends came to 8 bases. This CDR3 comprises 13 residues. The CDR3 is CASSLLGVYGYTF. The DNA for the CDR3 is TGTGCCAGCAGCTTGTTAGGAGTCTATGGCTACACCTTC. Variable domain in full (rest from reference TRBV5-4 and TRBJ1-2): ETGVTQSPTHLIKTRGQQVTLRCSSQSGHNTVSWYQQALGQGPQFIFQYYREEENGRGNFPPRFSGLQFPNYSSELNVNALELDDSALYLCASSLLGVYGYTFGSGTRLTVV.

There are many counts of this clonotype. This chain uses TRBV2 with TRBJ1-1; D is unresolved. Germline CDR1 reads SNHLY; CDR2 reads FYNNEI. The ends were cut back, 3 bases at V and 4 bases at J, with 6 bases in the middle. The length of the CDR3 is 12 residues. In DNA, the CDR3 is TGTGCCAGCAGTGACTCGGGCACTGAAGCTTTCTTT. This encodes CASSDSGTEAFF.

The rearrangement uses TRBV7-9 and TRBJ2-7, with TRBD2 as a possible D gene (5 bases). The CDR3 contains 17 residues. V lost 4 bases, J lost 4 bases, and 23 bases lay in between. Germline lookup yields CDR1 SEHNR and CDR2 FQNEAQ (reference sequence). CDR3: CASSSSTGVGGGYEQYF. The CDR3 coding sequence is TGTGCCAGCAGCTCATCGACCGGGGTTGGTGGTGGGTACGAGCAGTACTTC.

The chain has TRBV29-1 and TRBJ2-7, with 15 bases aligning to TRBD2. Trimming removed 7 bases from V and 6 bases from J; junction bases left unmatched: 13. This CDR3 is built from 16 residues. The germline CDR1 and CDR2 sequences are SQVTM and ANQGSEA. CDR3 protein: CSAVRTSGRAFGEQYF. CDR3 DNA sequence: TGCAGCGCCGTCAGGACTAGCGGGAGGGCTTTCGGCGAGCAGTACTTC.

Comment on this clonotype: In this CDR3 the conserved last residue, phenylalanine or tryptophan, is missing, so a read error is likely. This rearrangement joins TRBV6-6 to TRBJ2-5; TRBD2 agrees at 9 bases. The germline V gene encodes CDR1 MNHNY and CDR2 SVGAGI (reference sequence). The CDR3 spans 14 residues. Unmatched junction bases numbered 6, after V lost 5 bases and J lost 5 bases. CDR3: CASSLSGGGETQYV. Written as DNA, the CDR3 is TGTGCCAGCAGTCTTAGCGGGGGCGGGGAGACCCAGTACGTC.

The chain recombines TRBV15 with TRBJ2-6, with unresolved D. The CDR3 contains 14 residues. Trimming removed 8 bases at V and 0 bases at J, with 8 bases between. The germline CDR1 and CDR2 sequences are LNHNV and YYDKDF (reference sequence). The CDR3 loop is CATDWGSGANVLTF. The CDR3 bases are TGTGCCACCGACTGGGGCTCTGGGGCCAACGTCCTGACTTTC.

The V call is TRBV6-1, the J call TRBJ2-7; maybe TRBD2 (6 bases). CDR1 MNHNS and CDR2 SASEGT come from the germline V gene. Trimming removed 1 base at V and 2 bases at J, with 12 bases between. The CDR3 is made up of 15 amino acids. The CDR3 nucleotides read TGTGCCAGCAGTGAAGAGGGACTGAGGACCTACGAGCAGTACTTC. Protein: CASSEEGLRTYEQYF.

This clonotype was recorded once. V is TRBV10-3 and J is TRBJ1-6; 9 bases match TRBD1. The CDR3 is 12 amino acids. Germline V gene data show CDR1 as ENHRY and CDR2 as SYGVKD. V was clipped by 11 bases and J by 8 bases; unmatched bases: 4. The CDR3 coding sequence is TGTGCCCCGACAGGGGGTGATTCACCCCTCCACTTT. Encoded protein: CAPTGGDSPLHF.

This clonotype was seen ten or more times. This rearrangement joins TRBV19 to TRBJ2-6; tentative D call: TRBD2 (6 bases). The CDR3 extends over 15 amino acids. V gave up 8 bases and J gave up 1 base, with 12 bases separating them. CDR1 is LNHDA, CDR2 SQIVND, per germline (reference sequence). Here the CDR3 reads CASGPRGSGANVLTF. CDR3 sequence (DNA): TGTGCCAGTGGACCCCGGGGGTCTGGGGCCAACGTCCTGACTTTC.

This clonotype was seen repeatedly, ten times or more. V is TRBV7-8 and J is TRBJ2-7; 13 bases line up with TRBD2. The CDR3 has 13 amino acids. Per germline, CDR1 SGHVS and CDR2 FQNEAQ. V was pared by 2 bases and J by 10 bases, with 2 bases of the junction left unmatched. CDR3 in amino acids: CASSLRTSGGQYF. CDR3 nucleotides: TGTGCCAGCAGCTTACGGACTAGCGGGGGTCAGTACTTC.